The clone carrying this T cell receptor (beta chain) turned up a few times. The data are from a study of blood T cells in healthy people across ages. Germline V gene sequence: CDR1 SGHTA, CDR2 FQGNSA. This CDR3 has 14 residues. V lost 2 bases and J 3 bases, leaving 10 bases between the germline ends. A second PCR, run for about 6 to 11 cycles, used a sample-barcoded 5' primer plus a J-beta primer mix. TCRdb ran MiXCR on the 5' RACE reads and lists one entry per CDR3 protein. The data contain 800,000 or so distinct CDR3 sequences, about 25% of them singletons. These data were also filed under a second study, of T cells of mothers and their children. Per that study: The study sampled three healthy Caucasian mothers and their six children.

The source material was blood. This chain uses TRBV7-2 with TRBJ1-2; no definite D call. This receptor was obtained from a boy aged 10-17 years in good health. CDR3 sequence: CASSLFHSDYGYTF. The CDR3 region has the DNA TGTGCCAGCAGCTTATTCCACAGCGACTATGGCTACACCTTC.